The next 2 T cell receptor beta chains were all read from a single sample in a study of graft-versus-host responses after intestinal transplantation. For these receptors, no antigen is known. Sequencing was performed with immunoSEQ multiplex PCR; in TCRdb, only in-frame clones are kept and a portion is missing. Of 80,000 to 95,000 clones in the sample, 93% were seen once. This material consisted of unstimulated CD8+ T cells sorted from spleen or lymph node cells, taken before intestinal transplant. These receptors were collected from a human donor who received an intestinal transplant.

This clone was recorded once. This chain links TRBV6-6 with TRBJ1-5; D is unclear. Per the germline V gene, CDR1 is MNHNY and CDR2 is SVGAGI (reference sequence). The V gene lost 6 bases and the J gene lost 5 bases, with 11 bases spanning the gap. There are 13 residues in the CDR3. CDR3 DNA sequence: TGTGCCAGCAGCTGGGCCGGGGATCAGCCCCAGCATTTT. Protein product: CASSWAGDQPQHF.

This rearrangement joins TRBV27 to TRBJ2-2, with D hard to call. Germline V CDR1 and CDR2: MNHEY, SMNVEV (reference sequence). The CDR3 spans 12 residues. V was cut by 6 bases and J by 1 base, with 3 bases left in between. The DNA for the CDR3 is TGTGCCAGCAGGCGGAACACCGGGGAGCTGTTTTTT. Translated: CASRRNTGELFF.